The 14 T cell receptor beta chains presented below share a single source sample, sequenced in a study of response to subunit inactivated influenza vaccine. TCRdb fed the RT-PCR reads into MiXCR, producing one record per CDR3 protein. Among more than 450,000 distinct CDR3 sequences, about 10% were seen once, and the ten largest hold about 11%. This same sample was also part of a study on T cells expressing NK-cell markers. That source reports: The cDNA for TCR beta came from 5'RACE template switching with UMIs.

The starting material was PBMCs from blood, obtained on the day of vaccination. The receptor source for this set is a man aged 50 to 59 who received an inactivated influenza vaccine.

V usage is TRBV5-1 and J usage is TRBJ2-4, with 8 positions matching TRBD2. This CDR3 contains 16 residues. Germline loops: CDR1 SGHRS, CDR2 YFSETQ. The ends lost 4 bases at V and 5 bases at J; junction bases unmatched: 11. The CDR3 loop reads CASSPRRSGGENIQYF. In DNA, the CDR3 is TGCGCCAGCAGCCCCCGACGGTCCGGGGGGGAAAACATTCAGTACTTC.

This clonotype was counted only a few times. The V and J genes are TRBV9 and TRBJ2-1, with 15 bases matching TRBD2. The CDR3 length is 20 residues. Germline assignment: CDR1 SGDLS and CDR2 YYNGEE. Unmatched junction bases numbered 12, after V lost 4 bases and J lost 1 base. CDR3 sequence (DNA): TGTGCCAGCAGCCCTAGTCGGACTAGCGGGGGGGAGGGTTCCTACAATGAGCAGTTCTTC. Residues: CASSPSRTSGGEGSYNEQFF.

This clonotype turned up a few times. The chain is built from TRBV27 and TRBJ2-7; 10 positions match TRBD1. V dropped 5 bases and J dropped 6; count of bases not matched to a gene: 13. The CDR3 is 16 amino acids. Germline V gene sequence: CDR1 MNHEY, CDR2 SMNVEV (reference sequence). In nucleotides, the CDR3 is TGTGCCAGCAGTCGAAATTTTGGACAGGGGGTGGGCGAGCAGTACTTC. It yields the protein CASSRNFGQGVGEQYF.

The gene calls are TRBV4-1 and TRBJ2-3; possibly TRBD1 for D (6 bases). The CDR3 is 16 residues long. Germline CDR1 reads MGHRA; CDR2 reads YSYEKL. The V and J ends lost 3 bases and 1 base respectively, with 14 bases between them. CDR3 bases: TGCGCCAGCAGCCAGAACCGGGACACCCGCACAGATACGCAGTATTTT. It specifies CASSQNRDTRTDTQYF.

The gene calls are TRBV4-3 and TRBJ2-5; D not certain. Germline V gene lookup returns CDR1 LGHNA and CDR2 YSLEER. The V and J ends lost 0 bases and 0 bases respectively, with 11 bases between them. This CDR3 region has 16 residues. The CDR3, as DNA: TGCGCCAGCAGCCAAGAAAGGTTTGGTTACCAAGAGACCCAGTACTTC. Translation gives CASSQERFGYQETQYF.

The V call is TRBV13, the J call TRBJ2-7; D may be TRBD1 or TRBD2 (6 bases each). The CDR3 has 14 residues. V was clipped by 0 bases and J by 5 bases, with 11 bases between them. Germline lookup yields CDR1 PRHDT and CDR2 FYEKMQ (reference sequence). CDR3 protein: CASSLGPRGDEQYF. In nucleotides, the CDR3 is TGTGCCAGCAGCTTAGGCCCTAGGGGGGACGAGCAGTACTTC.

This clonotype was detected only a few times. The J gene is TRBJ2-2, the V gene TRBV9; 9 bases agree with TRBD2. CDR3 length: 15 residues. Per the germline V gene, CDR1 is SGDLS and CDR2 is YYNGEE. V lost 4 bases to trimming and J lost 5 bases; unmatched junction nucleotides: 6. In DNA form, the CDR3 reads TGTGCCAGCAGCCCACGGACTAGCGAGACCGGGGAGCTGTTTTTT. This codes for CASSPRTSETGELFF.

This clonotype was seen more than once but under ten times. The chain has TRBV7-9 and TRBJ2-5, with 9 positions matching TRBD2. The junction had 10 bases not matched to a gene; V was cut back by 4 bases and J by 1 base. The CDR3 has 17 amino acids. CDR1 is SEHNR, CDR2 FQNEAQ, per germline (reference sequence). The CDR3 bases are TGTGCCAGCAGCTCTCCATCGGGCGGGGGGGTCCAAGAGACCCAGTACTTC. Translating it yields CASSSPSGGGVQETQYF.

This chain joins TRBV15 and TRBJ2-7; 7 nucleotides match TRBD1. The CDR3 has 15 amino acids. Germline CDR1 reads LNHNV; CDR2 reads YYDKDF (reference sequence). V trimming: 0 bases; J trimming: 6 bases; junction bases outside the gene matches: 8. The CDR3 region has the DNA TGTGCCACCAGCAGAGATGGTGCGACAGGGAGCGAGCAGTACTTC. Translating it yields CATSRDGATGSEQYF.

The chain recombines TRBV18 with TRBJ2-3, with 10 bases fitting TRBD2. Losses at the gene ends were 3 bases for V and 2 bases for J; bases not matched to a gene: 2. Looked up from germline, CDR1 is KGHSH and CDR2 is LQKENI. The CDR3 sequence is 15 residues long. The CDR3 DNA reads TGTGCCAGCTCACCGGGACTAGCGAACACAGATACGCAGTATTTT. Translation: CASSPGLANTDTQYF.

This clonotype was counted only a few times. The chain is built from TRBV6-2 or TRBV6-3 and TRBJ2-5; 11 bases agree with TRBD1. The length of the CDR3 is 16 residues. Trimming took 6 bases from V and 8 from J; bases not matched to a gene: 14. Germline V gene sequence: CDR1 MNHEY, CDR2 SVGEGT. CDR3 residues: CASSAAGTGGRNTQYF. In nucleotides, the CDR3 is TGTGCCAGCAGCGCTGCCGGGACAGGGGGTCGGAACACCCAGTACTTC.

The J gene is TRBJ2-3, the V gene TRBV5-5; weak D call: TRBD2 (7 bases). Trimming took off 0 bases at V and 3 bases at J, with 11 bases between the two ends. Germline CDR1 reads SGHKS; CDR2 reads YYEKEE (reference sequence). The CDR3 consists of 15 residues. The DNA of the CDR3 is TGTGCCAGCAGCTTGGACGCGGGGGCTACAGATACGCAGTATTTT. This encodes CASSLDAGATDTQYF. Full variable domain (rest looked up from reference TRBV5-5 and TRBJ2-3): DAGVTQSPTHLIKTRGQQVTLRCSPISGHKSVSWYQQVLGQGPQFIFQYYEKEERGRGNFPDRFSARQFPNYSSELNVNALLLGDSALYLCASSLDAGATDTQYFGPGTRLTVL.

This clonotype occurred a few times. V usage is TRBV27 and J usage is TRBJ1-4; D gene uncertain. Per the germline V gene, CDR1 is MNHEY and CDR2 is SMNVEV (reference sequence). This CDR3 region has 14 residues. Trimming removed 5 bases at V and 8 bases at J, with 15 bases between. DNA for the CDR3: TGTGCCAGCAGTGCAGACACTCTCGGGGAAAAACTGTTTTTT. It is translated as CASSADTLGEKLFF. Together with reference TRBV27 and TRBJ1-4, the CDR3 gives the full variable domain: EAQVTQNPRYLITVTGKKLTVTCSQNMNHEYMSWYRQDPGLGLRQIYYSMNVEVTDKGDVPEGYKVSRKEKRNFPLILESPSPNQTSLYFCASSADTLGEKLFFGSGTQLSVL.

There are a few counts of this clonotype. CDR3 region: CASSLAPQRETQYF. The CDR3 DNA reads TGCGCCAGCAGCTTGGCCCCCCAGAGGGAGACCCAGTACTTC. V gene TRBV5-1 combines with J gene TRBJ2-5; D ambiguous. The CDR3 consists of 14 residues. In germline, CDR1 is SGHRS, CDR2 YFSETQ. V was shortened by 0 bases and J by 5 bases, with 11 bases between the two germline ends.